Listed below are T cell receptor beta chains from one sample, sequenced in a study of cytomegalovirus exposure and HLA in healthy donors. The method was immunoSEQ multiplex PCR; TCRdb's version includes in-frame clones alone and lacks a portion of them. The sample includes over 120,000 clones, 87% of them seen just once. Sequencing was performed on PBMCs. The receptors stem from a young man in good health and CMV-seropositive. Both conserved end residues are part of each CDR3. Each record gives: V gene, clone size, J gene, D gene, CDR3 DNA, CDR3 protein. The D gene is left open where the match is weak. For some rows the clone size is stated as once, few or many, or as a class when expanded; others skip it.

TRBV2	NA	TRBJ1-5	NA	TGTGCCAGCAGTCCCAGGGAAGGTGGTCAGCCCCAGCATTTT	CASSPREGGQPQHF
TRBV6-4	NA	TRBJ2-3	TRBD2	TGTGCCAGCAGTGACGGCGGGAGTGCAGATACGCAGTATTTT	CASSDGGSADTQYF
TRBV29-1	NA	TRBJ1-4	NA	TGCAGTGTAATTCAGGACAGTCGTGAAAAACTGTTTTTT	CSVIQDSREKLFF
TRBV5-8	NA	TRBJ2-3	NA	TGTGCCAGCAGCTTGTCGGTGGTTGGGGCAGGGAGGTCACCGTTAGATACGCAGTATTTT	CASSLSVVGAGRSPLDTQYF
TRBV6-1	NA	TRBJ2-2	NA	TGTGCCAGCAGTGAACAACAGGGACGGAACGGGGAGCTGTTTTTT	CASSEQQGRNGELFF
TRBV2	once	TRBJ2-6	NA	TGTGCCAGCAAAGATGGACACTACTACAGCACTGGGGCCAACGTCCTGACTTTC	CASKDGHYYSTGANVLTF
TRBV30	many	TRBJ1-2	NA	TGTGCCTGGAGTGTTGCCGAGGACTATGGCTACACCTTC	CAWSVAEDYGYTF
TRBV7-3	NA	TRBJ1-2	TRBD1	TGTGCCAGCAGCCCGGACAGGGGCGGCTATGGCTACACCTTC	CASSPDRGGYGYTF
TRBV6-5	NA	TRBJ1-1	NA	TGTGCCAGCAGTTACGGGGAGCTGGTGGAAGCTTTCTTT	CASSYGELVEAFF
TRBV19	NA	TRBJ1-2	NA	TGTGCCAGTAGTCCCTACCCCGGGGAATGGTATGGCTACACCTTC	CASSPYPGEWYGYTF
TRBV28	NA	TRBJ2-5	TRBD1	TGTGCCAGCAGTTTACAGGGGGCTGAGACCCAGTACTTC	CASSLQGAETQYF
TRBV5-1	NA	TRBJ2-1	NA	TGCGCCAGCAGACAGGGCCGCTCCTACAATGAGCAGTTCTTC	CASRQGRSYNEQFF
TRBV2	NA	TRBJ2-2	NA	TGTGCCAGCAGTGAGGGGGACTACACCGGGGAGCTGTTTTTT	CASSEGDYTGELFF
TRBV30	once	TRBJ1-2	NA	TGTGCCTGGAGTCCTCGGACACCCCATGGCTACACCTTC	CAWSPRTPHGYTF
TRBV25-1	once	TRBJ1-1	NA	TGTGCCAGCAGTCGGTGGAACACTGAAGCTTTCTTT	CASSRWNTEAFF
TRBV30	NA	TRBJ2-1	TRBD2	TGTGCCTGGAGTGTAGCGGGAGGAAATGAGCAGTTCTTC	CAWSVAGGNEQFF
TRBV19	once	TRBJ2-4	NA	TGTGCCAGTAGTACGAACTTAGCCAAAAACATTCAGTACTTC	CASSTNLAKNIQYF
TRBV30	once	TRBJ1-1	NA	TGTGCCTGGAGTCACGCAGGGAACACTGAAGCTTTCTTT	CAWSHAGNTEAFF
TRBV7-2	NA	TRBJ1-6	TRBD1	TGTGCCAGCAGCCACCCAGGGACAGGGCACAATTCACCCCTCCACTTT	CASSHPGTGHNSPLHF
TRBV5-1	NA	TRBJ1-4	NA	TGCGCCAGCAGCCCGGGGGAGAGGGCGGGTAATGAAAAACTGTTTTTT	CASSPGERAGNEKLFF
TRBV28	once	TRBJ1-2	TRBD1	TGTGCCAGCAGTTTAGTCGACAGGGGCTATGGCTACACCTTC	CASSLVDRGYGYTF
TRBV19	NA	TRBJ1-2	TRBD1	TGTGCCAGTAGTCCGCTCCCGCAGGGGGCAGGGGGCTACACCTTC	CASSPLPQGAGGYTF
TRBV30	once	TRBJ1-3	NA	TGTGCCTGGACCTCCGGGTATGGAAACACCATATATTTT	CAWTSGYGNTIYF
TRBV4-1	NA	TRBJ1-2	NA	TGCGCCAGCAGCCAAGATAGGCAGGGGTTGGTCGGCTACACCTTC	CASSQDRQGLVGYTF
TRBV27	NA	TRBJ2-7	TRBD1	TGTGCCAGCAGTACCTCCGGGACAGGGGCCTACGAGCAGTACTTC	CASSTSGTGAYEQYF
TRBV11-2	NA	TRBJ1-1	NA	TGTGCCAGCAGCTTAGCCACAGGATACACTGAAGCTTTCTTT	CASSLATGYTEAFF
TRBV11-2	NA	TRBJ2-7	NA	TGTGCCAGCAGCTTAGACAGCTACGAGCAGTACTTC	CASSLDSYEQYF
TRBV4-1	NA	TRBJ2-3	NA	TGCGCCAGCAGCCAAGATGAATCAGGGGCCAGCACAGATACGCAGTATTTT	CASSQDESGASTDTQYF
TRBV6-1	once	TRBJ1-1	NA	TGTGCCAGCAGTGGGCCTCGCGGGGATTACATGAACACTGAAGCTTTCTTT	CASSGPRGDYMNTEAFF
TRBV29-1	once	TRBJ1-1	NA	TGCAGCGTTGAAACAGAGTTCACTGAAGCTTTCTTT	CSVETEFTEAFF
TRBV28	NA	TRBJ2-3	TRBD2	TGTGCCAGCAGTTTTTCAATGGGAAGCGGGGGGACCACAGATACGCAGTATTTT	CASSFSMGSGGTTDTQYF
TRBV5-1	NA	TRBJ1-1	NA	TGCGCCAGCAGCCCAGGGGCGGGGAACACTGAAGCTTTCTTT	CASSPGAGNTEAFF
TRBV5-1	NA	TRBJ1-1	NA	TGCGCCAGCAGCAAAGCGAACACTGAAGCTTTCTTT	CASSKANTEAFF
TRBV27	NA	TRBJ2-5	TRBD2	TGTGCCAGCAGCGCGGGGGGCGGGGGACTACAAGAGACCCAGTACTTC	CASSAGGGGLQETQYF
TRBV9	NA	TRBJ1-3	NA	TGTGCCAGCAGCGTAGCAGGGAATGGAAACACCATATATTTT	CASSVAGNGNTIYF
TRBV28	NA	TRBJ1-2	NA	TGTGCCAGCAGTTTTGGGACATTCAATGGCTACACCTTC	CASSFGTFNGYTF
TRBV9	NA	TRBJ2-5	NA	TGTGCCAGCAGCGATTGGAGTGGGGAGACCCAGTACTTC	CASSDWSGETQYF
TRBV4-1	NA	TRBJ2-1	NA	TGCGCCAGCAGCCAAGTACCCTCCGGCAATGAGCAGTTCTTC	CASSQVPSGNEQFF
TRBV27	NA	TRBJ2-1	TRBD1	TGTGCCAGCAGTTTATGGACAGGGAGCTCCTACAATGAGCAGTTCTTC	CASSLWTGSSYNEQFF
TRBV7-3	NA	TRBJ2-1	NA	TGTGCCAGCAGCTCGTTCCCGAGCTCCTACAATGAGCAGTTCTTC	CASSSFPSSYNEQFF
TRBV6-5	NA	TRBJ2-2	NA	TGTGCCAGCAGTCTACGATGGGCGACCGGGGAGCTGTTTTTT	CASSLRWATGELFF